A single TCR beta chain is shown here with its context. The data derive from a study of PD-L1 blockade in urothelial cancer. Germline V gene lookup returns CDR1 GTSNPN and CDR2 SVGIG (reference sequence). V dropped 4 bases and J dropped 6; count of bases not matched to a gene: 6. This CDR3 is 14 amino acids long. There were between 1 and 8 samples from each patient, taken pretreatment and on-treatment. Libraries were prepared by immunoSEQ multiplex PCR; TCRdb keeps only in-frame clonotypes and omits some of them. Of over 14,000 clones in the sample, around 87% were seen once. This receptor was identified in an older man with urothelial cancer. The rearrangement joins TRBV30 to TRBJ2-3, with 11 bases matching TRBD2. The sample in question was PBMCs, obtained around atezolizumab (anti-PD-L1) treatment. DNA for the CDR3: TGTGCCTGGAAATTAGCGGGGGGGCCTGATACGCAGTATTTT. It codes for CAWKLAGGPDTQYF.